This T cell receptor beta chain was retrieved from a study of blood T cell repertoires in COVID-19. The overall study: T cells, B-cell-depleted T cells, or PBMCs provided the cDNA or gDNA that served as material.

Germline V gene lookup returns CDR1 SGHRS and CDR2 YFSETQ. This CDR3 has 14 amino acids. V lost 5 bases, J lost 4 bases, and 7 bases stayed unmatched. The authors' processing: Researchers report that nucleated cell counts were estimated from reference gene primer amplification. The table came from immunoSEQ multiplex PCR; TCRdb's copy has only in-frame clones and leaves some out. D and trimming come from the DNA, and the V and J calls and clone size come from that table. This sample has about 47,000 clones, with 68% found just once. Sequencing used peripheral blood. The TCR sequence derives from a woman in her 70s with acute or convalescent COVID-19. This chain connects TRBV5-1 to TRBJ1-2; 8 positions agree with TRBD1. CDR3 DNA: TGCGCCAGCAGGGAAACGGGACAGGCCTATGGCTACACCTTC. Amino acid sequence: CASRETGQAYGYTF.